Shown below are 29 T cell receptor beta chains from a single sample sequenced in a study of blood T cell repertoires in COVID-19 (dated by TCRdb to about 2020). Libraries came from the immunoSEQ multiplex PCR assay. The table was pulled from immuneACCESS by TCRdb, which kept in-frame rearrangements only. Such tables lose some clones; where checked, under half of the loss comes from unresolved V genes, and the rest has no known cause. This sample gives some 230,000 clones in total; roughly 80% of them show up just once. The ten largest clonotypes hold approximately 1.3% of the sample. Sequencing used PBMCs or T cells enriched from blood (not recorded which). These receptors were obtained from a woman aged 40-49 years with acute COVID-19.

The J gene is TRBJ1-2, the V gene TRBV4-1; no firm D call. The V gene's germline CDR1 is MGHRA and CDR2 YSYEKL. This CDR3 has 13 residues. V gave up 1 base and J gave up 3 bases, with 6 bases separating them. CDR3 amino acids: CASSQVSDYGYTF. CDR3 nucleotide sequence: TGCGCCAGCAGCCAAGTTAGCGACTATGGCTACACCTTC.

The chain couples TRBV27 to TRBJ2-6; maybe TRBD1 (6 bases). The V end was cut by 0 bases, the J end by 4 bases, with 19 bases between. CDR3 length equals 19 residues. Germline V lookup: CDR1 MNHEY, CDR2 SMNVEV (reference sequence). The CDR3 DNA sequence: TGTGCCAGCAGTTTATCCAATTCGGACAGCGACCCAGGGGCCAACGTCCTGACTTTC. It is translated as CASSLSNSDSDPGANVLTF.

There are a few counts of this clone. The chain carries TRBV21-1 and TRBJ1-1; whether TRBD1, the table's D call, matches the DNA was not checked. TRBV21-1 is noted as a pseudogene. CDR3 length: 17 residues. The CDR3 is CASSKNSTHRVFTEAFF. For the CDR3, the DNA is TGTGCCAGCAGCAAGAACTCAACCCACAGGGTTTTTACTGAAGCTTTCTTT.

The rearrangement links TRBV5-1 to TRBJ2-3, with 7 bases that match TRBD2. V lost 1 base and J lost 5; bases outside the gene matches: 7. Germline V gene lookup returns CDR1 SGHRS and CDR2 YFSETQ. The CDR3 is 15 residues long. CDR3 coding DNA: TGCGCCAGCAGCTTGTCTAGCGGTTCACAAGATACGCAGTATTTT. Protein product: CASSLSSGSQDTQYF.

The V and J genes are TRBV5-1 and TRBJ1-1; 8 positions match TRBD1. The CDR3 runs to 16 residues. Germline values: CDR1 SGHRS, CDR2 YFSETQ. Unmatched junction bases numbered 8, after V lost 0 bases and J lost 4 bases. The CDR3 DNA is TGCGCCAGCAGCTTGGGAGGAGACAGGGGCTCCACTGAAGCTTTCTTT. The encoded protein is CASSLGGDRGSTEAFF.

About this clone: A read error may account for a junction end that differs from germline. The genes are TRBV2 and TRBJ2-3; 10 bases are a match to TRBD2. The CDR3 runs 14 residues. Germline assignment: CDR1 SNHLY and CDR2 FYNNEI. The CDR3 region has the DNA TGTGCCAGCGTAGCGGGAGGAAGCACATATACGCAGTATTTT. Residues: CASVAGGSTYTQYF.

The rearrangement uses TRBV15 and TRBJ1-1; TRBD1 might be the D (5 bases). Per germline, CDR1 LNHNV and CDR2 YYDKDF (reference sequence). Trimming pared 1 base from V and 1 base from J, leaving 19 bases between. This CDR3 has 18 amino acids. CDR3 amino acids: CATSRGAFGGEENTEAFF. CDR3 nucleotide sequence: TGTGCCACCAGCAGAGGGGCGTTCGGGGGAGAGGAGAACACTGAAGCTTTCTTT.

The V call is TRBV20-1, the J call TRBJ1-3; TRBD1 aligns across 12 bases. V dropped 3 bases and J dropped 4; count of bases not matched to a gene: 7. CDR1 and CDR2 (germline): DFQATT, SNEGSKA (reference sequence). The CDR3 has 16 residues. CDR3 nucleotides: TGCAGTGCTAGTGGGGACAGGGGGCTGGTAGGAAACACCATATATTTT. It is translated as CSASGDRGLVGNTIYF.

The CDR3 loop reads CASSLTGGLQPQHF. CDR3 bases: TGTGCCAGCAGTCTCACAGGGGGGCTTCAGCCCCAGCATTTT. The chain employs TRBV28 and TRBJ1-5; 8 bases align to TRBD1. The germline V gene has CDR1 MDHEN and CDR2 SYDVKM. This CDR3 comprises 14 residues. V was clipped by 5 bases and J by 6 bases; unmatched bases: 6.

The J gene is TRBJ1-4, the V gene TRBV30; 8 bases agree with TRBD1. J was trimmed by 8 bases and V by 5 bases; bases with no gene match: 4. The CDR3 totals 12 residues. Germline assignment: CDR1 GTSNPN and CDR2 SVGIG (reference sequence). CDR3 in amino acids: CAWDRGGEKLFF. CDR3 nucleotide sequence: TGTGCCTGGGACAGGGGAGGCGAAAAACTGTTTTTT.

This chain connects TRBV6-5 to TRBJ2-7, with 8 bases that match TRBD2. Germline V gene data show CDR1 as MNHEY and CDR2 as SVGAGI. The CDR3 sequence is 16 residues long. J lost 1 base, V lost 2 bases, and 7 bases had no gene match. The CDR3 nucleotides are TGTGCCAGCAGTTACCTGGGGCGGGGGGTATCCTACGAGCAGTACTTC. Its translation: CASSYLGRGVSYEQYF.

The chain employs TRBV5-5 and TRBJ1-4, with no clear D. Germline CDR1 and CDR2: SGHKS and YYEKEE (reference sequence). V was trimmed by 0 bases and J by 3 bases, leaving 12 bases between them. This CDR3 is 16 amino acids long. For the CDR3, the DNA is TGTGCCAGCAGCTTGGTTGCGGGAGCGCCTAATGAAAAACTGTTTTTT. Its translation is CASSLVAGAPNEKLFF.

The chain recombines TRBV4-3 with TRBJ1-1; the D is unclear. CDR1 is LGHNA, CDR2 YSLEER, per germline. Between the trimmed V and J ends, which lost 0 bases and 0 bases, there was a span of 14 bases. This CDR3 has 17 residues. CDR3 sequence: CASSQDTGGGLNTEAFF. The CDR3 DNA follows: TGCGCCAGCAGCCAAGACACCGGCGGCGGCTTGAACACTGAAGCTTTCTTT.

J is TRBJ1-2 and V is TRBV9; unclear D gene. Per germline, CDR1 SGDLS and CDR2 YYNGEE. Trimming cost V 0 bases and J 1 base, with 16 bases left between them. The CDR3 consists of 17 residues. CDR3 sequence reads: CASSVELEVSHNYGYTF. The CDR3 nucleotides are TGTGCCAGCAGCGTAGAGCTTGAGGTCAGCCATAACTATGGCTACACCTTC.

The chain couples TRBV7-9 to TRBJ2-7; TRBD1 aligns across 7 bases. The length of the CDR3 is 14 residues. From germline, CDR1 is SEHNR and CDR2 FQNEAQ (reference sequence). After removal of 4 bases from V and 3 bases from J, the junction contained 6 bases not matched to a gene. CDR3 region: CASSSPGTDYEQYF. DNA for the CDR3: TGTGCCAGCAGCTCTCCCGGGACAGACTACGAGCAGTACTTC.

CDR3: CSVAKTAVLNTEAFF. CDR3 nucleotides: TGCAGCGTGGCGAAGACAGCAGTGTTGAACACTGAAGCTTTCTTT. J is TRBJ1-1 and V is TRBV29-1, with a weak D call TRBD1 (5 bases). The CDR3 is 15 amino acids. Deletions cut 6 bases from V and 0 bases from J, with 17 bases between. Germline-derived CDR1 and CDR2 are SQVTM and ANQGSEA.

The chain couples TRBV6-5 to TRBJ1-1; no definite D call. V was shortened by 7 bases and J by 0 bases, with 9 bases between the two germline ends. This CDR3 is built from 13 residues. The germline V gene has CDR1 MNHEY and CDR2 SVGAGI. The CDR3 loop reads CASTGSMNTEAFF. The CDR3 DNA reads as TGTGCCAGCACGGGATCGATGAACACTGAAGCTTTCTTT.

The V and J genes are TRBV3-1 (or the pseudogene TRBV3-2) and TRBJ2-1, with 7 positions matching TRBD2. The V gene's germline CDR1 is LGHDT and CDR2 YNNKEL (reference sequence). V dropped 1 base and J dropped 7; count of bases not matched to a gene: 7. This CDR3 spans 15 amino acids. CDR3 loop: CASSQAGGSGNEQFF. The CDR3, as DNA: TGTGCCAGCAGCCAAGCAGGCGGGAGCGGTAATGAGCAGTTCTTC.

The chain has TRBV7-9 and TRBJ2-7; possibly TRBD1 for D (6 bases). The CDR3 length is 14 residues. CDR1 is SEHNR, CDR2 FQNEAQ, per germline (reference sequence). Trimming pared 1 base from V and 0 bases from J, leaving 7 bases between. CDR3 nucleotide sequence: TGTGCCAGCAGCTTAGGGACAGCCTCCTACGAGCAGTACTTC. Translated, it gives CASSLGTASYEQYF.

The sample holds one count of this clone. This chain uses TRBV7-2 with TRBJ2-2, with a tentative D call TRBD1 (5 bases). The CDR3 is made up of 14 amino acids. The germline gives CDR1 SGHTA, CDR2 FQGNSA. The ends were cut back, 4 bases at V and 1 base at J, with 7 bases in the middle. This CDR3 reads CASSYQGNTGELFF. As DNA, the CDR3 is TGTGCCAGCAGCTACCAGGGGAACACCGGGGAGCTGTTTTTT.

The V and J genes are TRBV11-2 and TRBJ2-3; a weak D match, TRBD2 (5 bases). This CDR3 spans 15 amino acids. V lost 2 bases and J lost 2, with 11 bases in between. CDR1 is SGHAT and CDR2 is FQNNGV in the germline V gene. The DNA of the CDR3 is TGTGCCAGCAGCTTAACTAGAGAAGTCACAGATACGCAGTATTTT. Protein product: CASSLTREVTDTQYF.

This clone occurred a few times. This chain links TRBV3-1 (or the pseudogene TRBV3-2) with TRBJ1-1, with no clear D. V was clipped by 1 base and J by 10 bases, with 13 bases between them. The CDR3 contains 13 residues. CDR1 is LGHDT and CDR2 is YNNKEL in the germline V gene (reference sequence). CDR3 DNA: TGTGCCAGCAGCCAAGGACCCCCAGGTGGAGCTTTCTTT. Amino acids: CASSQGPPGGAFF.

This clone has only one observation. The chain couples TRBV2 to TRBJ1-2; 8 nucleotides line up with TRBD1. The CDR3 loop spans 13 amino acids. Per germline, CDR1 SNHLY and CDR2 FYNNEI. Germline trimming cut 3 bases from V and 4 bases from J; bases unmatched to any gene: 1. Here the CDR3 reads CASSDRGLYGYTF. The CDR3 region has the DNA TGTGCCAGCAGTGACAGGGGGCTCTATGGCTACACCTTC.

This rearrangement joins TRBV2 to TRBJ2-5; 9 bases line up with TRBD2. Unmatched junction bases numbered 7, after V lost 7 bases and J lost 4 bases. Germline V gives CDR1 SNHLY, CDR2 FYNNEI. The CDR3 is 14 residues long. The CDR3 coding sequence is TGTGCCAGCAAGGGCGGGGGGGCCGGAGAGACCCAGTACTTC. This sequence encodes CASKGGGAGETQYF.

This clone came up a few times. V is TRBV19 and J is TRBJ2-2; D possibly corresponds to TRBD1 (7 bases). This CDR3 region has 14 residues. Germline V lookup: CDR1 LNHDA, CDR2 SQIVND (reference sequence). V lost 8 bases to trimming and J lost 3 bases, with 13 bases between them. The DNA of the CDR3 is TGTGCCAGTTCCACAGGGGAGGACACCGGGGAGCTGTTTTTT. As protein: CASSTGEDTGELFF.

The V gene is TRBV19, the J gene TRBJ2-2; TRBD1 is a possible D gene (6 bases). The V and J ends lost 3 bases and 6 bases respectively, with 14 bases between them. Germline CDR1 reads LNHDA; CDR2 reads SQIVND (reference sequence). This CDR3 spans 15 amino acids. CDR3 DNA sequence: TGTGCCAGTAGTATCGGGCAGGGGCGCGCCGGGGAGCTGTTTTTT. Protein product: CASSIGQGRAGELFF.

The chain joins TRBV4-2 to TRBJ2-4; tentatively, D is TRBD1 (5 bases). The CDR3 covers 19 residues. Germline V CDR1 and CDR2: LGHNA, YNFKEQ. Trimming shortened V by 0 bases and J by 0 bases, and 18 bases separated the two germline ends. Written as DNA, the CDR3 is TGTGCCAGCAGCCAAGAGTACAGGATCGTAGCTGGAGCCAAAAACATTCAGTACTTC. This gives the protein CASSQEYRIVAGAKNIQYF.

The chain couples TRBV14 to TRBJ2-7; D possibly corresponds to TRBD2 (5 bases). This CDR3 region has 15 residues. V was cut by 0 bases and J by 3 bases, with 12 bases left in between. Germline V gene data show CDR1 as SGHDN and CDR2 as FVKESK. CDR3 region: CASSQDGGLLYEQYF. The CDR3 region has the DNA TGTGCCAGCAGCCAAGATGGAGGACTCCTCTACGAGCAGTACTTC.

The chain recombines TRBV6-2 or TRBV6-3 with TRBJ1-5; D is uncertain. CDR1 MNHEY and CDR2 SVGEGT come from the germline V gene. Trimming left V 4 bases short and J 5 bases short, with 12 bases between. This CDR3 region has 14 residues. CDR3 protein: CASSSGRMYQPQHF. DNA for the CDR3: TGTGCCAGCAGTTCCGGGAGGATGTATCAGCCCCAGCATTTT.